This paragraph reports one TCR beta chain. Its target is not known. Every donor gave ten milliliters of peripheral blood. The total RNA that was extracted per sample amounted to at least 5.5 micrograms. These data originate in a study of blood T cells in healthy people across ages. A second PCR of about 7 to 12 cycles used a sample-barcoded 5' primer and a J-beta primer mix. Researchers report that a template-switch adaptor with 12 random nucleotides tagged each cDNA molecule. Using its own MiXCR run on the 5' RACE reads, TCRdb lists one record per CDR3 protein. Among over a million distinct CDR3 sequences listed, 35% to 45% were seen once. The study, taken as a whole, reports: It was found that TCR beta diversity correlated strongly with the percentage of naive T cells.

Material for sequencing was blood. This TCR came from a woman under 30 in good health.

CDR3 DNA sequence: TGTGCCAGCAGTTTATACCCTAGCGGGGGTTACTACAATGAGCAGTTCTTC. It specifies CASSLYPSGGYYNEQFF. V is TRBV12-3 or TRBV12-4 and J is TRBJ2-1; 10 nucleotides agree with TRBD2. Trimming removed 2 bases from V and 3 bases from J; junction bases left unmatched: 7. CDR3 length equals 17 residues.